This T cell receptor beta chain was recorded in a study of cytomegalovirus exposure and HLA in healthy donors. The study, taken as a whole, reports: A later analysis, which compared TCR beta chains of equal frequency, found the HLA-associated ones more clonally expanded.

PCR was performed using 60 Vbeta and 13 Jbeta primers. Using immunoSEQ multiplex PCR, the repertoire was profiled, and TCRdb retains in-frame clones only, with some absent. The profile shows about 110,000 clones, approximately 81% of them singletons. V lost 3 bases and J lost 0, with 16 bases in between. Germline V gene lookup returns CDR1 LGHNA and CDR2 YNFKEQ. The CDR3 is made up of 17 amino acids. With respect to this clone: Its antigen is still unknown.

The receptor was isolated from a man younger than 40 in good health and CMV-seronegative. V is TRBV4-2 and J is TRBJ2-3; unclear D gene. Sequences were obtained from PBMCs. The CDR3 protein is CASSQTSLAASTDTQYF. The CDR3 bases are TGTGCCAGCAGCCAGACGAGCCTGGCGGCTAGCACAGATACGCAGTATTTT.